This T cell receptor (beta chain) was recovered during a study of CD8+ T cells in alopecia areata. Study-level background: Tofacitinib continued for 6 to 18 months and was then withheld for 6 months.

Following extraction, RNA underwent reverse transcription to cDNA, which served as the sequencing template. Only in-frame clones appear in the TCRdb table, and some are missing; sequencing was by immunoSEQ multiplex PCR. The sample gives 110,000 to 150,000 clones, about three fifths of which show up once; 5% to 7.5% is in the top ten. Study findings and constraints: Mice gave a clearer picture of TCR sharing than patients did, possibly for HLA-related reasons.

This clone appeared a few times. What it binds is unknown. This CDR3 region has 12 residues. Germline V lookup: CDR1 GTSNPN, CDR2 SVGIG (reference sequence). Trimming removed 3 bases from V and 6 bases from J, with 12 bases in between. Peripheral blood, together with lesional scalp punch biopsies, was collected from alopecia areata patients. Starting from PBMCs, sorting isolated CD4+ and CD8+ T cells. The sample here was CD4+ T cells sorted from blood, taken at week 0. V usage is TRBV30 and J usage is TRBJ2-7; D gene unclear. The sequence came from a human donor with alopecia areata. The CDR3 region has the DNA TGTGCCTGGAGCCCCCTCGGTCGCGAGCAGTACTTC. This encodes CAWSPLGREQYF.